The 6 T cell receptor beta chains below all came from one sample that was sequenced in a study of regulatory T cells in long-lasting Graves disease. The time point is: persistent/refractory GD, antithyroid drugs over 5 years with positive TRAb. Extracted PBMC RNA gave rise to the TCR library. Building of the TCR beta libraries involved iRepertoire HTBI primers and Arm-PCR of CDR3 regions. One entry per CDR3 protein, called by TCRdb with MiXCR from the multiplex PCR reads. Here the sample spans more than 650,000 distinct CDR3 sequences, 25% to 30% being singletons. This sample comprised peripheral blood mononuclear cells (PBMCs), obtained when the disease was refractory, from a patient treated with antithyroid drugs. The receptors were sampled from a female donor with Graves disease.

The V call is TRBV29-1, the J call TRBJ1-2, with a tentative D call TRBD1 (5 bases). Germline V gives CDR1 SQVTM, CDR2 ANQGSEA. The CDR3 is 14 residues long. Deletions cut 6 bases from V and 0 bases from J, with 14 bases between. The CDR3 DNA reads TGCAGCGTCGGGGAAGGGGTCACTAACTATGGCTACACCTTC. Amino acids: CSVGEGVTNYGYTF.

Only a few counts were recorded for this clonotype. The rearrangement uses TRBV27 and TRBJ1-1; D possibly corresponds to TRBD1 (6 bases). The germline V gene has CDR1 MNHEY and CDR2 SMNVEV (reference sequence). V dropped 6 bases and J dropped 5 bases, with 16 bases sitting between them. There are 14 residues in the CDR3. The CDR3 sequence is CASRRWGAHTEAFF. The CDR3 nucleotides read TGTGCCAGCAGGCGGTGGGGGGCGCATACTGAAGCTTTCTTT.

V is TRBV30 and J is TRBJ2-7; TRBD1 agrees at 8 bases. Germline CDR1 is GTSNPN and CDR2 is SVGIG (reference sequence). This CDR3 contains 15 residues. Unmatched junction bases numbered 7, after V lost 2 bases and J lost 1 base. The CDR3 region has the DNA TGTGCCTGGAGTCCAGACAGGGGCCCGTCCTACGAGCAGTACTTC. This sequence encodes CAWSPDRGPSYEQYF.

This clonotype was recorded many times. This chain uses TRBV2 with TRBJ1-1; D is uncertain. With 6 bases removed from V and 1 base from J, the gap between germline ends came to 12 bases. The CDR3 spans 14 residues. Germline V gene lookup returns CDR1 SNHLY and CDR2 FYNNEI. The CDR3 here is CASRPSEENTEAFF. The CDR3 region has the DNA TGTGCCAGCAGGCCTTCGGAGGAGAACACTGAAGCTTTCTTT.

This clonotype appeared many times. CDR3 region: CASSDRGPQHF. The DNA of the CDR3 is TGTGCCAGCAGTGACCGGGGGCCCCAGCATTTT. V is TRBV2 and J is TRBJ1-5; D is unresolved. Trimming stripped 3 bases from V and 9 bases from J, with 6 bases between. CDR1 is SNHLY, CDR2 FYNNEI, per germline. The CDR3 totals 11 residues.

With regard to this clonotype: At one end, the junction sequence differs from germline, possibly due to a read error. The rearrangement joins TRBV3-1 to TRBJ2-7; 10 bases agree with TRBD2. This CDR3 has 17 residues. Germline assignment: CDR1 LGHDT and CDR2 YNNKEL (reference sequence). CDR3: CASSQRLAGPLSHEQYF. CDR3 nucleotide sequence: TGTGCCAGCAGCCAAAGACTAGCGGGCCCTCTCTCCCACGAGCAGTACTTC.